This TCR beta chain was profiled in a study of Graves' ophthalmopathy and Graves' hyperthyroidism. The sample holds many counts of this clonotype. Its antigen is undetermined. TCR beta CDR3 regions were amplified from RNA transcripts. RT-PCR in the first round used HTBI primers; a second-round multiplex PCR followed. Using its own MiXCR run on the multiplex PCR reads, TCRdb lists one record per CDR3 protein. The sample records fewer than 400,000 distinct CDR3 sequences, approximately 20% being singletons. CDR1 SGHAT and CDR2 FQNNGV come from the germline V gene. Trimming pared 5 bases from V and 1 base from J, leaving 8 bases between. CDR3 size: 13 residues. Study conclusions and caveats: Blood also held most thyroid clonotypes expanded above 0.001 frequency.

V is TRBV11-2 and J is TRBJ2-5; no reliable D call. The sequenced sample consisted of peripheral blood. This TCR came from a woman aged 18 to 35 with Graves' ophthalmopathy. The CDR3 loop reads CASSGPIQETQYF. DNA for the CDR3: TGTGCCAGCAGCGGACCGATCCAAGAGACCCAGTACTTC.